Presented here are 3 T cell receptor beta chains from one specimen sequenced in a study of blood T cell repertoires in COVID-19. Profiled with immunoSEQ multiplex PCR; TCRdb holds only in-frame clones, not every one. Of 40,000 to 50,000 clones listed, roughly 89% are singletons. What was sequenced was peripheral blood. The receptors come from a man between 70 and 80 years old with active COVID-19.

The chain links TRBV19 to TRBJ1-1, with a weak D call TRBD1 (5 bases). The CDR3 extends over 16 amino acids. Germline V gene lookup returns CDR1 LNHDA and CDR2 SQIVND (reference sequence). Trimming stripped 3 bases from V and 1 base from J, with 15 bases between. The CDR3 reads CASSIQGLQRNTEAFF. CDR3 sequence (DNA): TGTGCCAGTAGTATTCAGGGACTCCAAAGGAACACTGAAGCTTTCTTT.

This chain links TRBV3-1 (or the pseudogene TRBV3-2) with TRBJ1-5; a possible D gene is TRBD1 (5 bases). Germline CDR1 and CDR2: LGHDT and YNNKEL (reference sequence). The V and J ends lost 4 bases and 4 bases respectively, with 5 bases between them. The CDR3 is 12 residues long. CDR3 protein: CASSPGNQPQHF. CDR3 nucleotide sequence: TGTGCCAGCAGCCCAGGGAATCAGCCCCAGCATTTT.

The gene calls are TRBV3-1 (or the pseudogene TRBV3-2) and TRBJ2-5; 8 nucleotides agree with TRBD2. The V segment lost 2 bases and the J segment 5 bases; nucleotides outside the gene matches: 4. In germline, CDR1 is LGHDT, CDR2 YNNKEL (reference sequence). The CDR3 consists of 14 residues. CDR3 protein: CASSQNRGGETQYF. In nucleotides, the CDR3 is TGTGCCAGCAGCCAAAACCGCGGGGGGGAGACCCAGTACTTC.